One TCR beta chain is described in this entry. This clonotype was seen ten or more times. Its antigen target is currently unknown. Qualities for individual bases were not recorded, and no much larger clone is one base off. The data stem from a study (dated by TCRdb to between 2015 and 2016). Libraries came from RT-PCR. TCRdb names Illumina MiSeq as the instrument used. Through fastp at Q25 and MiXCR, TCRdb rebuilt clones from the public reads, retaining in-frame beta chains. Each CDR3 protein gets just one entry, which takes the most common genes and DNA from the rows behind it. Counted in this sample were 550,000 to 750,000 distinct CDR3 sequences; approximately 15% of them appeared once. The ten largest clones capture around 3.3% of the sample. V is clipped by 0 bases and J by 1 base, and the sequence between their germline boundaries is 10 bases long. The germline V gene (reference sequence) specifies DFQATT as CDR1 and SNEGSKA as CDR2. The CDR3 covers 15 residues, taking in both the cysteine and the phenylalanine. Only the CDR3 DNA stays, 45 bases, in frame from base 1.

The TCR sequence derives from a female donor in good health, serving as a healthy control. Material for sequencing was memory CD4+ T cells from blood. The V and J genes are TRBV20-1 and TRBJ2-1; the D gene is tentatively TRBD1 or TRBD2, each matching 5 bases. The CDR3 has the sequence CSAREGRESYNEQFF. The base sequence is TGCAGTGCTAGAGAGGGCAGGGAGTCCTACAATGAGCAGTTCTTC.